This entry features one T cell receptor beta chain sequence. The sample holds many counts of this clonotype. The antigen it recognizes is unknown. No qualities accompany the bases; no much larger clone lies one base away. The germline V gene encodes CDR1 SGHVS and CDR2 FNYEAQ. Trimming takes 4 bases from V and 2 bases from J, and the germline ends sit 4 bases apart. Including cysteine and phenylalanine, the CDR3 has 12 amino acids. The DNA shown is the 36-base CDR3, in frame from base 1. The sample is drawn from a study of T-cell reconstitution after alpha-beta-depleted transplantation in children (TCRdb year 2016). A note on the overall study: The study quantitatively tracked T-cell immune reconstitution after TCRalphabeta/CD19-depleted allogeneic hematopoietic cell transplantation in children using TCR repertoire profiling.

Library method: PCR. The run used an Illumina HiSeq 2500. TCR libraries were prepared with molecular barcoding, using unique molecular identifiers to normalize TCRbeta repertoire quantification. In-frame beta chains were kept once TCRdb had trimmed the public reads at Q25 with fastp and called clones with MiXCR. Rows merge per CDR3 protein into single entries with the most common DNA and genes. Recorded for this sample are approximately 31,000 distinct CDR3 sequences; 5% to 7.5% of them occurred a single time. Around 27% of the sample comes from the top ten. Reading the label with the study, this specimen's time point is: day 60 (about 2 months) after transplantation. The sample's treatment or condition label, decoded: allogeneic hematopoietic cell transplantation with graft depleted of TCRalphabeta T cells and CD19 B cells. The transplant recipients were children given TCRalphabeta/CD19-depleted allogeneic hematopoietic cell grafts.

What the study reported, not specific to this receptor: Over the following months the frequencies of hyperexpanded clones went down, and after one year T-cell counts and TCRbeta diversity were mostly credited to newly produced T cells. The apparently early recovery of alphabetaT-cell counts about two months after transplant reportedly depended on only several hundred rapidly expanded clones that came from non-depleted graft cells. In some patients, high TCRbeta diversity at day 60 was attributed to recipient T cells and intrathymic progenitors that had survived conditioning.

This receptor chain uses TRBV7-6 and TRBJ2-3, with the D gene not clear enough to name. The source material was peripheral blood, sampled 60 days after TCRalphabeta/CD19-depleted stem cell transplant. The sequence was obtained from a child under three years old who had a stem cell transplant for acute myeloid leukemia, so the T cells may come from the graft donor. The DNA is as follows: TGTGCCAGCAGCTCACTCACAGATACGCAGTATTTT. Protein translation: CASSSLTDTQYF. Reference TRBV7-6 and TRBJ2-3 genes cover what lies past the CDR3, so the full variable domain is GAGVSQSPRYKVTKRGQDVALRCDPISGHVSLYWYRQALGQGPEFLTYFNYEAQQDKSGLPNDRFSAERPEGSISTLTIQRTEQRDSAMYRCASSSLTDTQYFGPGTRLTVL.